Presented here are 32 T cell receptor beta chains from one specimen sequenced in a study of shared clonotypes between healthy human individuals. Assay: immunoSEQ multiplex PCR; the TCRdb copy retains only in-frame clones and omits some. The repertoire has over a million clones, 95% to 99% of them found once; the top ten carry around 0.45%. The sample taken for sequencing was naive CD4+ T cells sorted from blood. The subset here: CD45RA+ positively selected. Receptors originate from a man younger than 40 in good health.

This rearrangement joins TRBV10-3 to TRBJ2-7; 8 bases are a match to TRBD2. Germline CDR1 ENHRY, CDR2 SYGVKD. The CDR3 length is 13 residues. With 10 bases clipped from V and 1 base from J, the junction kept 6 bases outside the gene matches. The CDR3, as DNA: TGTGCCACCACCGGGGGGGGGTCCTACGAGCAGTACTTC. This sequence encodes CATTGGGSYEQYF.

The J gene is TRBJ1-4, the V gene TRBV5-5, with D tentatively TRBD1 (5 bases). Germline V CDR1 and CDR2: SGHKS, YYEKEE (reference sequence). V lost 6 bases and J 6 bases, leaving 12 bases between the germline ends. The CDR3 contains 13 residues. The CDR3 sequence: CASNQGVHEKLFF. CDR3 nucleotides: TGTGCCAGCAACCAAGGGGTCCATGAAAAACTGTTTTTT. The full variable domain, completed using reference TRBV5-5 and TRBJ1-4, is DAGVTQSPTHLIKTRGQQVTLRCSPISGHKSVSWYQQVLGQGPQFIFQYYEKEERGRGNFPDRFSARQFPNYSSELNVNALLLGDSALYLCASNQGVHEKLFFGSGTQLSVL.

The rearrangement uses TRBV30 and TRBJ2-3; D unclear. The CDR3 consists of 12 residues. Germline V CDR1 and CDR2: GTSNPN, SVGIG (reference sequence). Trimming removed 5 bases at V and 3 bases at J, with 9 bases between. The CDR3 region has the DNA TGTGCCTGGGGCGCGAGAACAGATACGCAGTATTTT. Its protein is CAWGARTDTQYF. Variable domain in full (rest from reference TRBV30 and TRBJ2-3): SQTIHQWPATLVQPVGSPLSLECTVEGTSNPNLYWYRQAAGRGLQLLFYSVGIGQISSEVPQNLSASRPQDRQFILSSKKLLLSDSGFYLCAWGARTDTQYFGPGTRLTVL.

As concerns this clone: This sample includes further DNA sequences coding for the same CDR3. This chain links TRBV28 with TRBJ1-1, with 9 bases lining up with TRBD1. Trimming cost V 8 bases and J 5 bases; bases outside gene matches: 3. Germline CDR1 is MDHEN and CDR2 is SYDVKM. The CDR3 is 12 residues long. DNA for the CDR3: TGTGCCAGCGCGACAGGGGGTACTGAAGCTTTCTTT. Amino acids: CASATGGTEAFF.

The V call is TRBV5-7, the J call TRBJ2-2; D is unresolved. TRBV5-7 is filed as an ORF, its function uncertain. The germline V and J ends were trimmed by 3 bases and 1 base, with 7 bases remaining between them. This CDR3 has 14 amino acids. The CDR3 DNA follows: TGTGCCAGCAGCTGGACCGAGAACACCGGGGAGCTGTTTTTT. It encodes CASSWTENTGELFF.

The chain joins TRBV11-2 to TRBJ2-1; D might be TRBD2 (6 bases). CDR1 and CDR2 from the germline V gene are SGHAT and FQNNGV. V was clipped by 5 bases and J by 1 base, with 12 bases between them. The CDR3 has 15 residues. This CDR3 is CASSAEGSSYNEQFF. Here the CDR3 DNA reads TGTGCCAGCAGCGCGGAGGGGTCGTCCTACAATGAGCAGTTCTTC.

The chain has TRBV10-3 and TRBJ2-1, with 8 bases fitting TRBD2. The CDR3 is 18 residues long. Germline loops: CDR1 ENHRY, CDR2 SYGVKD. With 6 bases clipped from V and 8 bases from J, the junction kept 21 bases outside the gene matches. The CDR3: CAISLRGAGVNLGDEQFF. In DNA form, the CDR3 reads TGTGCCATCAGCCTTCGCGGAGCGGGAGTTAATCTAGGCGATGAGCAGTTCTTC.

The chain is built from TRBV6-6 and TRBJ2-7, with TRBD1 identical over 11 bases. The CDR3 sequence is 14 residues long. Germline assignment: CDR1 MNHNY and CDR2 SVGAGI (reference sequence). Trimming removed 5 bases from V and 3 bases from J; junction bases left unmatched: 3. The CDR3 DNA reads TGTGCCAGCAGTACCGGGACAGGGGGCTACGAGCAGTACTTC. Protein sequence: CASSTGTGGYEQYF.

J is TRBJ2-3 and V is TRBV14; no reliable D call. This CDR3 contains 15 residues. The V and J ends lost 3 bases and 4 bases respectively, with 14 bases between them. Germline-derived CDR1 and CDR2 are SGHDN and FVKESK. The CDR3 spells CASSHLSGGPDTQYF. The CDR3 DNA is TGTGCCAGCAGCCATCTTTCCGGCGGACCAGATACGCAGTATTTT. Full variable domain (outside the CDR3, taken from reference TRBV14 and TRBJ2-3): EAGVTQFPSHSVIEKGQTVTLRCDPISGHDNLYWYRRVMGKEIKFLLHFVKESKQDESGMPNNRFLAERTGGTYSTLKVQPAELEDSGVYFCASSHLSGGPDTQYFGPGTRLTVL.

V gene TRBV9 combines with J gene TRBJ2-1, with 9 bases identical to TRBD1. Germline V CDR1 and CDR2: SGDLS, YYNGEE. The V and J ends lost 4 bases and 4 bases, in that order; junction bases with no gene match: 6. The CDR3 is 15 amino acids. The CDR3 coding sequence is TGTGCCAGCAGCTTAGGACAGGGGCTATACAATGAGCAGTTCTTC. Translated: CASSLGQGLYNEQFF.

V usage is TRBV6-1 and J usage is TRBJ2-5; 7 nucleotides match TRBD1. CDR1 is MNHNS, CDR2 SASEGT, per germline. V lost 6 bases, J lost 5 bases, and 3 bases stayed unmatched. This CDR3 is 12 amino acids long. This CDR3 is CASRQGWETQYF. CDR3 DNA: TGTGCCAGCAGACAGGGGTGGGAGACCCAGTACTTC.

V is TRBV4-1 and J is TRBJ2-4; D is unclear. The CDR3 contains 16 residues. V was trimmed by 0 bases and J by 1 base, leaving 10 bases between them. Germline CDR1 is MGHRA and CDR2 is YSYEKL. As DNA, the CDR3 is TGCGCCAGCAGCCAAGAGGCTAGGATGGCCAAAAACATTCAGTACTTC. It encodes CASSQEARMAKNIQYF.

The rearrangement uses TRBV2 and TRBJ2-3; D unclear. V was pared by 6 bases and J by 1 base, with 14 bases between. The CDR3 contains 15 residues. CDR1 and CDR2 from the germline V gene are SNHLY and FYNNEI. CDR3 in amino acids: CASSRSGQGTDTQYF. CDR3 nucleotides: TGTGCCAGCAGCCGTTCCGGCCAGGGCACAGATACGCAGTATTTT. The whole variable domain, filled in from reference TRBV2 and TRBJ2-3, reads EPEVTQTPSHQVTQMGQEVILRCVPISNHLYFYWYRQILGQKVEFLVSFYNNEISEKSEIFDDQFSVERPDGSNFTLKIRSTKLEDSAMYFCASSRSGQGTDTQYFGPGTRLTVL.

To note about this clone: At one end, the junction sequence differs from germline, possibly due to a read error. This chain uses TRBV11-2 with TRBJ2-7; perhaps D is TRBD1 or TRBD2 (6 bases each). CDR1 is SGHAT, CDR2 FQNNGV, per germline. This CDR3 region has 14 residues. The CDR3, as DNA: TGTGCCAGCAGCTTCTCGCGGAAGGGGGGTCTGATCGGCTTC. Translation: CASSFSRKGGLIGF.

The chain combines TRBV7-2 with TRBJ2-5; 13 bases line up with TRBD2. V shed 5 bases, J shed 7 bases, and the junction held 16 bases outside the gene matches. CDR1 and CDR2 from the germline V gene are SGHTA and FQGNSA. This CDR3 is 18 amino acids long. The CDR3 region is CASSPIRTSGSISGTQYF. The CDR3 DNA reads TGTGCCAGCAGCCCTATACGGACTAGCGGGAGTATCTCGGGGACCCAGTACTTC.

The chain employs TRBV2 and TRBJ2-1; TRBD2 matches at 15 bases. V was clipped by 5 bases and J by 6 bases; unmatched bases: 14. Germline CDR1 is SNHLY and CDR2 is FYNNEI. The CDR3 extends over 19 amino acids. The CDR3 bases are TGTGCCAGCAGTTTACCGGGACTAGCGGGAGGAAAGCTAGCCAATGAGCAGTTCTTC. Protein: CASSLPGLAGGKLANEQFF.

This clone came up once. The rearrangement joins TRBV7-3 to TRBJ1-2; 8 nucleotides agree with TRBD1. Germline V gene data show CDR1 as SGHTA and CDR2 as FQGTGA. The CDR3 totals 13 residues. Trimming cost V 2 bases and J 8 bases; bases outside gene matches: 4. The CDR3: CASSLLGTGGYTF. CDR3 nucleotides: TGTGCCAGCAGCTTATTAGGGACAGGCGGCTACACCTTC.

The V and J genes are TRBV2 and TRBJ1-1; D is uncertain. The CDR3 has 13 residues. Germline lookup yields CDR1 SNHLY and CDR2 FYNNEI. The V end was cut by 6 bases, the J end by 4 bases, with 12 bases between. The CDR3 DNA is TGTGCCAGCAGAAGTGGGAGGAGCACTGAAGCTTTCTTT. Amino acid sequence: CASRSGRSTEAFF.

The chain uses TRBV4-1 and TRBJ2-1; perhaps TRBD1 as D (5 bases). The CDR3 is 17 residues long. Trimming removed 4 bases from V and 2 bases from J, with 18 bases in between. Looked up from germline, CDR1 is MGHRA and CDR2 is YSYEKL. The CDR3 coding sequence is TGCGCCAGCAGCCTCTCCCTGGGGCGGAACGCCTACAATGAGCAGTTCTTC. Translating it yields CASSLSLGRNAYNEQFF.

The rearrangement joins TRBV2 to TRBJ2-5; 11 nucleotides match TRBD2. V was clipped by 4 bases and J by 2 bases; unmatched bases: 3. Germline V gene data show CDR1 as SNHLY and CDR2 as FYNNEI. The CDR3 length is 15 residues. The CDR3 reads CASSGRTSGQETQYF. The CDR3 DNA reads TGTGCCAGCAGTGGTCGGACTAGCGGGCAAGAGACCCAGTACTTC. Full variable domain (missing parts from reference TRBV2 and TRBJ2-5): EPEVTQTPSHQVTQMGQEVILRCVPISNHLYFYWYRQILGQKVEFLVSFYNNEISEKSEIFDDQFSVERPDGSNFTLKIRSTKLEDSAMYFCASSGRTSGQETQYFGPGTRLLVL.

V is TRBV11-2 and J is TRBJ1-1; 7 bases are a match to TRBD1. The CDR3 runs to 13 residues. Trimming took 6 bases from V and 4 from J; bases not matched to a gene: 5. Germline V lookup: CDR1 SGHAT, CDR2 FQNNGV. Here the CDR3 DNA reads TGTGCCAGCAGGGTAACAGGGGTCACTGAAGCTTTCTTT. Translated, it gives CASRVTGVTEAFF.

J is TRBJ2-7 and V is TRBV10-3, with D perhaps matching TRBD2 (5 bases). V shed 2 bases and J shed 1 base, with 12 bases lying between them. This CDR3 is built from 15 residues. CDR1 is ENHRY, CDR2 SYGVKD, per germline. DNA for the CDR3: TGTGCCATCAGTGAGGAGGGTCGAGGGTCCTACGAGCAGTACTTC. It encodes CAISEEGRGSYEQYF.

The chain uses TRBV27 and TRBJ2-7, with 9 positions matching TRBD1. The CDR3 contains 14 residues. Germline V CDR1 and CDR2: MNHEY, SMNVEV (reference sequence). V gave up 5 bases and J gave up 3 bases; unmatched junction bases: 5. CDR3: CASSPTGGRYEQYF. The CDR3 DNA follows: TGTGCCAGCAGTCCAACAGGGGGCCGCTACGAGCAGTACTTC.

This sequence joins TRBV19 and TRBJ1-4, with 7 bases identical to TRBD1. Germline CDR1 and CDR2: LNHDA and SQIVND (reference sequence). The CDR3 is 12 amino acids. Trimming at V came to 5 bases and at J to 15 bases, leaving 9 bases not matched to a gene. CDR3 region: CASSLPTGWLFF. Here the CDR3 DNA reads TGTGCCAGTAGTTTGCCGACAGGGTGGTTGTTTTTT.

This rearrangement joins TRBV30 to TRBJ1-2; tentatively, D is TRBD1 (6 bases). From germline, CDR1 is GTSNPN and CDR2 SVGIG (reference sequence). The length of the CDR3 is 11 residues. Trimming removed 7 bases at V and 3 bases at J, with 9 bases between. The DNA of the CDR3 is TGTGCCTCAGGGGATCACTATGGCTACACCTTC. It specifies CASGDHYGYTF.

This chain connects TRBV7-9 to TRBJ1-2, with 7 bases fitting TRBD1. V lost 0 bases to trimming and J lost 8 bases; unmatched junction nucleotides: 6. Germline V CDR1 and CDR2: SEHNR, FQNEAQ (reference sequence). The CDR3 is 14 residues long. The CDR3 region is CASSLAGGARGYTF. The CDR3 region has the DNA TGTGCCAGCAGCTTAGCAGGGGGCGCGCGGGGCTACACCTTC.

The chain carries TRBV29-1 and TRBJ2-3; 7 bases are shared with TRBD2. The CDR3 spans 14 residues. Germline loops: CDR1 SQVTM, CDR2 ANQGSEA. Trimming cost V 1 base and J 0 bases; bases outside gene matches: 1. CDR3 sequence: CSVEGRESTDTQYF. Written as DNA, the CDR3 is TGCAGCGTTGAAGGGCGGGAGAGCACAGATACGCAGTATTTT.

The V call is TRBV7-2, the J call TRBJ2-5; D unresolved. Trimming removed 0 bases at V and 4 bases at J, with 6 bases between. Germline V gene data show CDR1 as SGHTA and CDR2 as FQGNSA. This CDR3 spans 13 amino acids. For the CDR3, the DNA is TGTGCCAGCAGCTTAGCGCTTCGAGAGACCCAGTACTTC. It yields the protein CASSLALRETQYF.

This sequence joins TRBV5-5 and TRBJ2-7; 10 bases are shared with TRBD2. This CDR3 comprises 16 residues. The ends lost 0 bases at V and 4 bases at J; junction bases unmatched: 7. The germline CDR1 and CDR2 sequences are SGHKS and YYEKEE (reference sequence). The CDR3 spells CASSLVASGSRYEQYF. CDR3 DNA sequence: TGTGCCAGCAGCTTGGTGGCTAGCGGGAGTCGGTACGAGCAGTACTTC.

The chain carries TRBV18 and TRBJ2-1, with 9 bases identical to TRBD1. CDR3 length equals 17 residues. Unmatched junction bases numbered 12, after V lost 4 bases and J lost 5 bases. CDR1 and CDR2 from the germline V gene are KGHSH and LQKENI. CDR3 nucleotide sequence: TGTGCCAGCTCACAAACTTCCGGGACAGGGATTGACAATGAGCAGTTCTTC. Protein: CASSQTSGTGIDNEQFF.

The J gene is TRBJ2-7, the V gene TRBV6-5; 7 positions match TRBD1. CDR1 and CDR2 from the germline V gene are MNHEY and SVGAGI. The length of the CDR3 is 14 residues. V shed 5 bases and J 5 bases; nucleotides not matched to a gene: 9. CDR3 sequence: CASSITGAAHEQYF. CDR3 DNA: TGTGCCAGCAGTATAACAGGGGCTGCACACGAGCAGTACTTC.

Turning to this clone: Other DNA sequences in this specimen translate into the identical CDR3. This chain joins TRBV7-7 and TRBJ2-2; D uncertain. The V gene's germline CDR1 is SSHAT and CDR2 FNYEAQ (reference sequence). The CDR3 covers 13 residues. Trimming shortened V by 5 bases and J by 0 bases, and 4 bases separated the two germline ends. The CDR3 region has the DNA TGTGCCAGCAGCCTATCGAACACCGGGGAGCTGTTTTTT. This codes for CASSLSNTGELFF.